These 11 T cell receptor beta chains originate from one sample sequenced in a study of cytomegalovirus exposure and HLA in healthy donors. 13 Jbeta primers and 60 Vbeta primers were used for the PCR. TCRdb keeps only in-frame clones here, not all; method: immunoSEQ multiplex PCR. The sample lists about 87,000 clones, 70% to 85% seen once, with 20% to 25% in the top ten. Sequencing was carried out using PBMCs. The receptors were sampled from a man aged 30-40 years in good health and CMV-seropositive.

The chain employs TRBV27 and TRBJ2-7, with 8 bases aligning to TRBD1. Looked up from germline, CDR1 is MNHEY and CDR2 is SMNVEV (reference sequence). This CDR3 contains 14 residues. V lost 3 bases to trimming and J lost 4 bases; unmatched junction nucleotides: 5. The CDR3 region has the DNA TGTGCCAGCAGTTTGCGGACAGGGACATACGAGCAGTACTTC. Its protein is CASSLRTGTYEQYF.

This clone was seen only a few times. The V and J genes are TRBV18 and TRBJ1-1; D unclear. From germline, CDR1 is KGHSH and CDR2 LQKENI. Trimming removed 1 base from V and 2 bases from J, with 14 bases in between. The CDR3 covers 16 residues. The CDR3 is CASSPQIVGENTEAFF. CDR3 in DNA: TGTGCCAGCTCACCACAAATTGTCGGGGAAAACACTGAAGCTTTCTTT.

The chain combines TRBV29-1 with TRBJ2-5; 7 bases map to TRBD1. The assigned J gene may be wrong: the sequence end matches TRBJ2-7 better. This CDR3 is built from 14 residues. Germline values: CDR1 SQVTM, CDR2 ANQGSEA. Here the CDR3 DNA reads TGCAGCGCTTTGAGACTCGACAGGGACCACGAGCAGTACTTC. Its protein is CSALRLDRDHEQYF.

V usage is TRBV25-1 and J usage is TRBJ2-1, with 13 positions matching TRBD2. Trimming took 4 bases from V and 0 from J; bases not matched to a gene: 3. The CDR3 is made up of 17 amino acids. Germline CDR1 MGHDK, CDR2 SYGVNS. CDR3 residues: CASSATSGRGSYNEQFF. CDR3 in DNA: TGTGCCAGCAGTGCCACTAGCGGGAGGGGCTCCTACAATGAGCAGTTCTTC. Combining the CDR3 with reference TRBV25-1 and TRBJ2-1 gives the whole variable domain EADIYQTPRYLVIGTGKKITLECSQTMGHDKMYWYQQDPGMELHLIHYSYGVNSTEKGDLSSESTVSRIRTEHFPLTLESARPSHTSQYLCASSATSGRGSYNEQFFGPGTRLTVL.

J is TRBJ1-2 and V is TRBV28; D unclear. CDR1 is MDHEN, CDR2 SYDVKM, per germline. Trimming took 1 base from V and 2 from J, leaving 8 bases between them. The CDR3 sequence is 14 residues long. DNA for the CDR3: TGTGCCAGCAGTTTATCGGCGGTAAACTATGGCTACACCTTC. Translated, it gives CASSLSAVNYGYTF.

CDR3 region: CASSLGTGNQPQHF. The CDR3 nucleotides read TGTGCCAGCAGCTTGGGGACAGGCAATCAGCCCCAGCATTTT. The V gene is TRBV7-8, the J gene TRBJ1-5, with TRBD1 identical over 7 bases. Germline V gene sequence: CDR1 SGHVS, CDR2 FQNEAQ. The V gene end was trimmed by 3 bases and the J gene end by 2 bases; junction bases not matched to a gene: 1. This CDR3 comprises 14 residues. Combining the CDR3 with reference TRBV7-8 and TRBJ1-5 gives the whole variable domain GAGVSQSPRYKVAKRGQDVALRCDPISGHVSLFWYQQALGQGPEFLTYFQNEAQLDKSGLPSDRFFAERPEGSVSTLKIQRTQQEDSAVYLCASSLGTGNQPQHFGDGTRLSIL.

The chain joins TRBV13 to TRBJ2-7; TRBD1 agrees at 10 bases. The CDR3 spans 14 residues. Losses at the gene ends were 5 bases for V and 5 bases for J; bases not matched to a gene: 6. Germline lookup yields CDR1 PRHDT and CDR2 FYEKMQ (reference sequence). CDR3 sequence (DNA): TGTGCCAGCAGCCCCGGGACAGGGGTAGACGAGCAGTACTTC. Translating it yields CASSPGTGVDEQYF.

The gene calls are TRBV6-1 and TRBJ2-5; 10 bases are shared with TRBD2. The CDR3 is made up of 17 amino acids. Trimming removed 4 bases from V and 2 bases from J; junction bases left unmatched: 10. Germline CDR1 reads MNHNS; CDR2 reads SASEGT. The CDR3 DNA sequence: TGTGCCAGCAGTGGACTAGCGGGCAAGCCTCAACAAGAGACCCAGTACTTC. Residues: CASSGLAGKPQQETQYF.

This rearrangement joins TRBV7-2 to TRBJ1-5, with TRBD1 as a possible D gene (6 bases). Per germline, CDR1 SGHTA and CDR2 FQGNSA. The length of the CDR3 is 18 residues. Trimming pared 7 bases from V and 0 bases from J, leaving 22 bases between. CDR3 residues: CASTQLRQGLDSNQPQHF. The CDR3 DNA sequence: TGTGCCAGCACCCAACTTCGGCAGGGGTTAGATAGCAATCAGCCCCAGCATTTT.

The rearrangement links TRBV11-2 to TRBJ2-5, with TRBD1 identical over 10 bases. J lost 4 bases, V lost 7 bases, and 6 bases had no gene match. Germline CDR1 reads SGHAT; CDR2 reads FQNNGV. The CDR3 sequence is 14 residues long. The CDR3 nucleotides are TGTGCCAGCACTCCCGGGACAGGGGCAGAGACCCAGTACTTC. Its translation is CASTPGTGAETQYF. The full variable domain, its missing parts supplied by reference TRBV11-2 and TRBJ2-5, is EAGVAQSPRYKIIEKRQSVAFWCNPISGHATLYWYQQILGQGPKLLIQFQNNGVVDDSQLPKDRFSAERLKGVDSTLKIQPAKLEDSAVYLCASTPGTGAETQYFGPGTRLLVL.

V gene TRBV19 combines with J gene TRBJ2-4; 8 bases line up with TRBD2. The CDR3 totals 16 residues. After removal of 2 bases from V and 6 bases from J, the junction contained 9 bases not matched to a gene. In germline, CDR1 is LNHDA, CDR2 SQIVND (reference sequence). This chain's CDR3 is CASSIREGSSGNIQYF. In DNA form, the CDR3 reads TGTGCCAGTAGTATACGGGAGGGTTCGTCGGGAAACATTCAGTACTTC.